This is a list of T cell receptor beta chains from one sample in a study of blood T cell repertoires in COVID-19. Assay used: immunoSEQ multiplex PCR; TCRdb lists only in-frame clones, some missing. The sample lists roughly 24,000 clones, 92% occurring once. Sequencing was performed on peripheral blood. All receptors come from a human donor in a cohort sampled during active COVID-19. Each CDR3 is given with its conserved first and last residue. Fields, in order: J gene, V gene, CDR3 protein.

J gene: TRBJ1-3
V gene: TRBV2
CDR3 protein: CASSEVLRGNSGNTIYF

J gene: TRBJ1-2
V gene: TRBV30
CDR3 protein: CAWTTGSGYGYTF

J gene: TRBJ2-1
V gene: TRBV30
CDR3 protein: CAWSPRTSGNNEQFF

J gene: TRBJ1-5
V gene: TRBV2
CDR3 protein: CASRGQGPNQPQHF

J gene: TRBJ1-2
V gene: TRBV9
CDR3 protein: CASSPTLDNTMVGYTF

J gene: TRBJ2-7
V gene: TRBV12-3/TRBV12-4
CDR3 protein: CASSWGQIYEQYF

J gene: TRBJ2-1
V gene: TRBV7-7
CDR3 protein: CASSSGLAGVDEQFF

J gene: TRBJ2-1
V gene: TRBV9
CDR3 protein: CASSVAGTRYNEQFF

J gene: TRBJ2-1
V gene: TRBV3-1/TRBV3-2
CDR3 protein: CASSQALAGAGNEQFF

J gene: TRBJ1-5
V gene: TRBV18
CDR3 protein: CASSPRSLGTADYSNQPQHF

J gene: TRBJ1-2
V gene: TRBV5-6
CDR3 protein: CASSTGDRGYYGYTF

J gene: TRBJ2-3
V gene: TRBV5-1
CDR3 protein: CASSLRARGGTDTQYF

J gene: TRBJ1-5
V gene: TRBV6-5
CDR3 protein: CASRTQGEVGQPQHF

J gene: TRBJ1-2
V gene: TRBV24-1
CDR3 protein: CATSRTSNYGYTF

J gene: TRBJ2-4
V gene: TRBV28
CDR3 protein: CASSSTKLAGDEWGAKNIQYF

J gene: TRBJ1-1
V gene: TRBV6-2/TRBV6-3
CDR3 protein: CASSYPPGGNTEAFF

J gene: TRBJ1-4
V gene: TRBV9
CDR3 protein: CASSAGQPNEKLFF

J gene: TRBJ2-3
V gene: TRBV28
CDR3 protein: CASSLLAGEDTQYF

J gene: TRBJ1-2
V gene: TRBV7-9
CDR3 protein: CASSLSDRGHDGYTF

J gene: TRBJ1-2
V gene: TRBV6-2/TRBV6-3
CDR3 protein: CASSYSQGRDGYTF

J gene: TRBJ1-6
V gene: TRBV3-1/TRBV3-2
CDR3 protein: CASSQAWTANSPLHF

J gene: TRBJ1-2
V gene: TRBV20-1
CDR3 protein: CSASYRDYGYTF

J gene: TRBJ1-4
V gene: TRBV6-5
CDR3 protein: CASIPAGAMDEKLFF

J gene: TRBJ1-2
V gene: TRBV15
CDR3 protein: CATSRGQGRGYTF

J gene: TRBJ1-1
V gene: TRBV5-1
CDR3 protein: CASSLAPSLNTEAFF

J gene: TRBJ1-1
V gene: TRBV10-3
CDR3 protein: CAISEPGGDTEAFF

J gene: TRBJ2-2
V gene: TRBV3-1/TRBV3-2
CDR3 protein: CASSRQGWVLMGELFF

J gene: TRBJ2-5
V gene: TRBV5-4
CDR3 protein: CASSWPPGRAPETQYF

J gene: TRBJ2-1
V gene: TRBV6-5
CDR3 protein: CASSYSRTSGNEQFF

J gene: TRBJ2-7
V gene: TRBV28
CDR3 protein: CASSFQQGSSYEQYF

J gene: TRBJ2-2
V gene: TRBV5-1
CDR3 protein: CASSRTSGRAGELFF

J gene: TRBJ1-1
V gene: TRBV27
CDR3 protein: CASSGPGTGRTEAFF

J gene: TRBJ2-5
V gene: TRBV10-1
CDR3 protein: CASSDNIRETQYF

J gene: TRBJ1-5
V gene: TRBV6-1
CDR3 protein: CASSEVAPGSGNQPQHF

J gene: TRBJ1-2
V gene: TRBV27
CDR3 protein: CASSFTGGLYYGYTF

J gene: TRBJ2-5
V gene: TRBV18
CDR3 protein: CASSHASPPETQYF

J gene: TRBJ2-3
V gene: TRBV5-8
CDR3 protein: CASSPTQGNHRYTQYF

J gene: TRBJ2-5
V gene: TRBV18
CDR3 protein: CASSPGLAGVETQYF

J gene: TRBJ2-2
V gene: TRBV28
CDR3 protein: CASRGNPGTGGTGELFF

J gene: TRBJ2-3
V gene: TRBV7-3
CDR3 protein: CASSLGSTDTQYF

J gene: TRBJ1-4
V gene: TRBV7-9
CDR3 protein: CASSLPVDSEKLFF

J gene: TRBJ2-1
V gene: TRBV5-6
CDR3 protein: CASSYTTGAGAYNEQFF

J gene: TRBJ2-2
V gene: TRBV2
CDR3 protein: CASRTDRVNTGELFF

J gene: TRBJ1-4
V gene: TRBV30
CDR3 protein: CAWTRIGGTEKLFF

J gene: TRBJ2-3
V gene: TRBV5-1
CDR3 protein: CASSVDGTDTQYF

J gene: TRBJ2-7
V gene: TRBV10-3
CDR3 protein: CAISESGQGAYEQYF

J gene: TRBJ2-3
V gene: TRBV20-1
CDR3 protein: CSASPTSGTTDTQYF

J gene: TRBJ2-7
V gene: TRBV5-1
CDR3 protein: CASSLATFDGASSYEQYF